The 31 T cell receptor beta chains below were found in one sample sequenced in a study of blood T cell repertoires in COVID-19. Sequencing used immunoSEQ multiplex PCR; TCRdb keeps in-frame clones, though not all of them. The data show under 200,000 clones, with over 75% seen just once and around 2.7% held by the top ten. Sequencing was done on a sample of peripheral blood. The receptors here all came from a man between 65 and 85 years old with acute or convalescent COVID-19.

The rearrangement links TRBV2 to TRBJ1-1, with D tentatively TRBD1 (5 bases). Germline V CDR1 and CDR2: SNHLY, FYNNEI. The CDR3 consists of 14 residues. Between the trimmed V and J ends, which lost 6 bases and 1 base, there was a span of 12 bases. This CDR3 reads CASRPGHPNTEAFF. The CDR3 bases are TGTGCCAGCAGGCCCGGACACCCGAACACTGAAGCTTTCTTT.

The V and J genes are TRBV25-1 and TRBJ2-3; TRBD2 aligns across 10 bases. This CDR3 is built from 14 residues. With V trimmed by 5 bases and J by 2 bases, 1 base remained unmatched. CDR1 MGHDK and CDR2 SYGVNS come from the germline V gene. The CDR3 spells CASSLAGATDTQYF. CDR3 DNA sequence: TGTGCCAGCAGTCTAGCGGGAGCCACAGATACGCAGTATTTT. The whole variable domain, filled in from reference TRBV25-1 and TRBJ2-3, reads EADIYQTPRYLVIGTGKKITLECSQTMGHDKMYWYQQDPGMELHLIHYSYGVNSTEKGDLSSESTVSRIRTEHFPLTLESARPSHTSQYLCASSLAGATDTQYFGPGTRLTVL.

In this sample, this clone is medium-sized. The gene calls are TRBV18 and TRBJ1-1; 7 bases line up with TRBD1. The junction had 7 bases not matched to a gene; V was cut back by 6 bases and J by 6 bases. The CDR3 has 13 residues. In germline, CDR1 is KGHSH, CDR2 LQKENI. CDR3 region: CASSPARGSEAFF. The CDR3 DNA is TGTGCCAGCTCCCCCGCCAGGGGGTCTGAAGCTTTCTTT. The full variable domain, in which reference TRBV18 and TRBJ1-1 provide the parts outside the CDR3, is NAGVMQNPRHLVRRRGQEARLRCSPMKGHSHVYWYRQLPEEGLKFMVYLQKENIIDESGMPKERFSAEFPKEGPSILRIQQVVRGDSAAYFCASSPARGSEAFFGQGTRLTVV.

The V call is TRBV30, the J call TRBJ1-2; D not certain. Trimming pared 3 bases from V and 0 bases from J, leaving 8 bases between. CDR1 and CDR2 from the germline V gene are GTSNPN and SVGIG (reference sequence). The CDR3 length is 13 residues. The CDR3 DNA follows: TGTGCCTGGAGGCCAGCGTCTAACTATGGCTACACCTTC. Protein sequence: CAWRPASNYGYTF.

This clone was found once. The chain joins TRBV9 to TRBJ2-3; 7 bases agree with TRBD2. V lost 1 base, J lost 7 bases, and 9 bases stayed unmatched. Looked up from germline, CDR1 is SGDLS and CDR2 is YYNGEE. The CDR3 loop spans 15 amino acids. The CDR3 sequence: CASSVTGGPPNTQYF. CDR3 nucleotide sequence: TGTGCCAGCAGCGTAACGGGAGGCCCACCCAATACGCAGTATTTT.

V gene TRBV30 combines with J gene TRBJ1-1; D gene unclear. The germline V gene encodes CDR1 GTSNPN and CDR2 SVGIG (reference sequence). The CDR3 is 15 residues long. V shed 3 bases and J shed 0 bases, with 14 bases lying between them. The CDR3 reads CAWRPGGFVNTEAFF. DNA for the CDR3: TGTGCCTGGAGGCCGGGCGGGTTCGTGAACACTGAAGCTTTCTTT.

The CDR3 sequence: CASSLRTSGAYEQYF. DNA of the CDR3: TGTGCCAGCAGCTTAAGGACTAGCGGGGCCTACGAGCAGTACTTC. The chain is built from TRBV11-3 and TRBJ2-7, with 12 nucleotides matching TRBD2. Germline values: CDR1 SGHNT, CDR2 YENEEA. V shed 2 bases and J 2 bases; nucleotides not matched to a gene: 1. CDR3 length equals 15 residues.

The genes are TRBV28 and TRBJ1-1; 9 bases map to TRBD1. This CDR3 comprises 15 residues. Germline V gene lookup returns CDR1 MDHEN and CDR2 SYDVKM. The junction had 10 bases not matched to a gene; V was cut back by 5 bases and J by 6 bases. The CDR3: CASSTGGRIGAEAFF. CDR3 bases: TGTGCCAGCAGTACAGGGGGCCGGATCGGCGCTGAAGCTTTCTTT. Full variable domain (missing parts from reference TRBV28 and TRBJ1-1): DVKVTQSSRYLVKRTGEKVFLECVQDMDHENMFWYRQDPGLGLRLIYFSYDVKMKEKGDIPEGYSVSREKKERFSLILESASTNQTSMYLCASSTGGRIGAEAFFGQGTRLTVV.

This clone was recorded many times. The chain employs TRBV6-5 and TRBJ2-7; 9 bases align to TRBD1. Germline loops: CDR1 MNHEY, CDR2 SVGAGI. This CDR3 has 16 residues. V dropped 0 bases and J dropped 4; count of bases not matched to a gene: 7. The CDR3: CASSYSGTGMPYEQYF. CDR3 DNA: TGTGCCAGCAGTTACTCCGGGACAGGGATGCCATACGAGCAGTACTTC.

The table lists this clone with many counts. The chain employs TRBV11-3 and TRBJ2-3; 7 nucleotides align to TRBD1. With 1 base clipped from V and 0 bases from J, the junction kept 1 base outside the gene matches. Germline values: CDR1 SGHNT, CDR2 YENEEA. This CDR3 region has 15 residues. The CDR3 region has the DNA TGTGCCAGCAGCTTAGGGGGACAGAGCACAGATACGCAGTATTTT. Translation: CASSLGGQSTDTQYF. The variable domain in full, completed from reference TRBV11-3 and TRBJ2-3, reads EAGVVQSPRYKIIEKKQPVAFWCNPISGHNTLYWYLQNLGQGPELLIRYENEEAVDDSQLPKDRFSAERLKGVDSTLKIQPAELGDSAVYLCASSLGGQSTDTQYFGPGTRLTVL.

The genes are TRBV11-2 and TRBJ1-4, with unresolved D. Germline lookup yields CDR1 SGHAT and CDR2 FQNNGV. This CDR3 region has 14 residues. Trimming shortened V by 3 bases and J by 6 bases, and 11 bases separated the two germline ends. The CDR3 bases are TGTGCCAGCAGCTTTGCAGGATATGATGAAAAACTGTTTTTT. Translating gives CASSFAGYDEKLFF.

The genes are TRBV1 and TRBJ1-2. TRBV1 is recorded as a pseudogene. This CDR3 region has 16 residues. The CDR3 region has the DNA TGCACCAGCAGCCCTCGGAGATCCCGGAGAGGCTATGGCTACACCTTC. Translation gives CTSSPRRSRRGYGYTF.

The chain recombines TRBV6-5 with TRBJ2-2; D remains ambiguous. The CDR3 runs to 15 residues. From germline, CDR1 is MNHEY and CDR2 SVGAGI. The ends were cut back, 7 bases at V and 2 bases at J, with 14 bases in the middle. As DNA, the CDR3 is TGTGCCAGCACCCCGGTCTCCACCAACACCGGGGAGCTGTTTTTT. It encodes CASTPVSTNTGELFF.

The chain employs TRBV19 and TRBJ2-5, with D perhaps TRBD1 (6 bases). The germline gives CDR1 LNHDA, CDR2 SQIVND (reference sequence). Trimming stripped 1 base from V and 2 bases from J, with 8 bases between. The CDR3 sequence is 14 residues long. The CDR3 DNA sequence: TGTGCCAGTAGTATAGGGACAGCTCAAGAGACCCAGTACTTC. Translation gives CASSIGTAQETQYF.

The V gene is TRBV12-3 or TRBV12-4, the J gene TRBJ2-3, with D unclear. This CDR3 has 12 residues. V dropped 2 bases and J dropped 5 bases, with 5 bases sitting between them. CDR3 sequence: CASSLIGDTQYF. DNA of the CDR3: TGTGCCAGCAGTTTAATCGGAGATACGCAGTATTTT.

The chain has TRBV6-4 and TRBJ1-1; no firm D call. This CDR3 comprises 11 residues. V lost 7 bases and J lost 3, with 6 bases in between. Looked up from germline, CDR1 is MRHNA and CDR2 is SNTAGT. CDR3: CASTCDTEAFF. The CDR3 coding sequence is TGTGCCAGCACCTGCGACACTGAAGCTTTCTTT.

This clone was observed a single time. The gene calls are TRBV5-1 and TRBJ2-3, with TRBD2 identical over 15 bases. Germline assignment: CDR1 SGHRS and CDR2 YFSETQ. V gave up 4 bases and J gave up 4 bases; unmatched junction bases: 7. The CDR3 covers 17 residues. CDR3 in amino acids: CASSTGTSGGNADTQYF. CDR3 nucleotide sequence: TGCGCCAGCAGCACCGGGACTAGCGGGGGGAACGCAGATACGCAGTATTTT.

This clone was detected only once. The rearrangement uses TRBV30 and TRBJ2-1, with TRBD2 matching over 12 bases. After removal of 2 bases from V and 5 bases from J, the junction contained 7 bases not matched to a gene. The CDR3 extends over 16 amino acids. CDR1 is GTSNPN and CDR2 is SVGIG in the germline V gene (reference sequence). CDR3: CAWSTGTSGLDNEQFF. The CDR3 DNA is TGTGCCTGGAGTACTGGGACTAGCGGGTTGGACAATGAGCAGTTCTTC.

This clone was seen only a few times. The rearrangement links TRBV29-1 to TRBJ2-7; TRBD1 agrees at 7 bases. This CDR3 is 12 amino acids long. The V gene end was trimmed by 7 bases and the J gene end by 1 base; junction bases not matched to a gene: 4. Germline assignment: CDR1 SQVTM and CDR2 ANQGSEA. In nucleotides, the CDR3 is TGCAGCGCGGGACAGAAGTCCTACGAGCAGTACTTC. Amino acid sequence: CSAGQKSYEQYF.

This sequence joins TRBV11-3 and TRBJ2-2, with D possibly matching TRBD1 (5 bases). The CDR3 sequence is 17 residues long. Trimming stripped 5 bases from V and 0 bases from J, with 16 bases between. The V gene's germline CDR1 is SGHNT and CDR2 YENEEA. In DNA, the CDR3 is TGTGCCAGCAGCGTACGTACAGGTGAAACGAACACCGGGGAGCTGTTTTTT. Amino acids: CASSVRTGETNTGELFF.

This sequence joins TRBV11-2 and TRBJ2-7, with a weak D call TRBD2 (6 bases). The CDR3 is 17 amino acids. The germline V gene has CDR1 SGHAT and CDR2 FQNNGV. Trimming took off 1 base at V and 1 base at J, with 17 bases between the two ends. CDR3: CASSLGELAWDSYEQYF. The CDR3 region has the DNA TGTGCCAGCAGCTTAGGAGAACTAGCTTGGGATTCCTACGAGCAGTACTTC.

V gene TRBV6-5 combines with J gene TRBJ2-6; possible D gene TRBD1, 5 bases. This CDR3 region has 16 residues. Deletions cut 4 bases from V and 0 bases from J, with 10 bases between. Germline assignment: CDR1 MNHEY and CDR2 SVGAGI. CDR3 amino acids: CASSWGGASGANVLTF. In nucleotides, the CDR3 is TGTGCCAGCAGTTGGGGTGGGGCCTCTGGGGCCAACGTCCTGACTTTC.

The V and J genes are TRBV6-2 or TRBV6-3 and TRBJ1-1; D unclear. There are 14 residues in the CDR3. With 2 bases removed from V and 1 base from J, the gap between germline ends came to 8 bases. Germline V gene lookup returns CDR1 MNHEY and CDR2 SVGEGT. This CDR3 reads CASSYEIPNTEAFF. The DNA of the CDR3 is TGTGCCAGCAGTTACGAGATCCCGAACACTGAAGCTTTCTTT.

The chain joins TRBV6-5 to TRBJ2-7, with 7 nucleotides matching TRBD1. V gave up 6 bases and J gave up 3 bases; unmatched junction bases: 11. The CDR3 contains 15 residues. Per the germline V gene, CDR1 is MNHEY and CDR2 is SVGAGI. The CDR3 nucleotides are TGTGCCAGCAGCCAGTATCCGGGACAGATCTACGAGCAGTACTTC. This translates into CASSQYPGQIYEQYF.

The rearrangement uses TRBV6-2 or TRBV6-3 and TRBJ2-7; the D gene is possibly TRBD1 (5 bases). Deletions cut 0 bases from V and 2 bases from J, with 11 bases between. The CDR3 is made up of 15 amino acids. The germline CDR1 and CDR2 sequences are MNHEY and SVGEGT. CDR3 in DNA: TGTGCCAGCAGTTACTCCAGGTGGGGCACCTACGAGCAGTACTTC. This sequence encodes CASSYSRWGTYEQYF.

The sample holds a few counts of this clone. The chain carries TRBV18 and TRBJ1-2; D remains unclear. CDR1 and CDR2 (germline): KGHSH, LQKENI. With 0 bases removed from V and 0 bases from J, the gap between germline ends came to 8 bases. The CDR3 is made up of 15 amino acids. The CDR3 protein is CASSPPSVSNYGYTF. CDR3 coding DNA: TGTGCCAGCTCACCACCGTCAGTCTCTAACTATGGCTACACCTTC. The whole variable domain, remainder taken from reference TRBV18 and TRBJ1-2, is NAGVMQNPRHLVRRRGQEARLRCSPMKGHSHVYWYRQLPEEGLKFMVYLQKENIIDESGMPKERFSAEFPKEGPSILRIQQVVRGDSAAYFCASSPPSVSNYGYTFGSGTRLTVV.

This rearrangement joins TRBV28 to TRBJ1-1; D is unresolved. Germline-derived CDR1 and CDR2 are MDHEN and SYDVKM. The V gene lost 6 bases and the J gene lost 5 bases, with 16 bases spanning the gap. CDR3 length equals 14 residues. CDR3 residues: CASSPYAYTTEAFF. The CDR3 DNA is TGTGCCAGCAGCCCATACGCCTATACGACTGAAGCTTTCTTT. The whole variable domain, filled in from reference TRBV28 and TRBJ1-1, reads DVKVTQSSRYLVKRTGEKVFLECVQDMDHENMFWYRQDPGLGLRLIYFSYDVKMKEKGDIPEGYSVSREKKERFSLILESASTNQTSMYLCASSPYAYTTEAFFGQGTRLTVV.

The rearrangement joins TRBV28 to TRBJ2-1, with 10 nucleotides matching TRBD2. This CDR3 is built from 15 residues. The germline gives CDR1 MDHEN, CDR2 SYDVKM. Losses at the gene ends were 3 bases for V and 11 bases for J; bases not matched to a gene: 10. DNA for the CDR3: TGTGCCAGCAGTTTTCGAACTAGCGGGGAATTAAAGCAGTTCTTC. Translation: CASSFRTSGELKQFF. Variable domain in full (rest from reference TRBV28 and TRBJ2-1): DVKVTQSSRYLVKRTGEKVFLECVQDMDHENMFWYRQDPGLGLRLIYFSYDVKMKEKGDIPEGYSVSREKKERFSLILESASTNQTSMYLCASSFRTSGELKQFFGPGTRLTVL.

This clone has more than one count but fewer than ten. The chain carries TRBV3-1 (or the pseudogene TRBV3-2) and TRBJ2-1; 13 nucleotides match TRBD2. Germline CDR1 reads LGHDT; CDR2 reads YNNKEL (reference sequence). The CDR3 length is 16 residues. Trimming cost V 5 bases and J 3 bases; bases outside gene matches: 4. The CDR3 reads CASSLTSGGHYNEQFF. In DNA, the CDR3 is TGTGCCAGCAGCTTGACTAGCGGGGGGCACTACAATGAGCAGTTCTTC.

The rearrangement links TRBV19 to TRBJ2-7; 7 nucleotides line up with TRBD1. The ends lost 6 bases at V and 2 bases at J; junction bases unmatched: 7. CDR1 is LNHDA, CDR2 SQIVND, per germline (reference sequence). This CDR3 is built from 14 residues. CDR3 DNA: TGTGCCAGTAGCCAGACAGGGTTAGCCTACGAGCAGTACTTC. It is translated as CASSQTGLAYEQYF.

The chain employs TRBV28 and TRBJ1-1; 8 positions agree with TRBD1. With 6 bases clipped from V and 5 bases from J, the junction kept 14 bases outside the gene matches. The CDR3 runs 16 residues. In germline, CDR1 is MDHEN, CDR2 SYDVKM. CDR3 sequence (DNA): TGTGCCAGCAGCCTCATCTCAGGGGGCGCGGGGACTGAAGCTTTCTTT. Translated, it gives CASSLISGGAGTEAFF.